The T cell receptor (beta chain) described here comes from a study of CD8+ T cells in alopecia areata. Following extraction, RNA underwent reverse transcription to cDNA, which served as the sequencing template. Sequenced by immunoSEQ multiplex PCR; TCRdb stores in-frame clones only, minus some. In the table there are some 150,000 clones, less than 75% of which are singletons. The treatment denotes: oral pan-JAK inhibitor, 5-10 mg twice daily. This clone was seen more than once but under ten times. CDR1 and CDR2 from the germline V gene are ENHRY and SYGVKD. The CDR3 loop spans 15 amino acids. V lost 0 bases and J lost 5; bases outside the gene matches: 6.

The rearrangement uses TRBV10-3 and TRBJ2-7, with 8 bases that match TRBD2. The clonotype was recovered from a human donor with alopecia areata. The specimen was CD4+ T cells sorted from blood, collected at approximately week 60, from a patient treated with tofacitinib. The CDR3 reads CAISESTTSAHEQYF. The DNA for the CDR3 is TGTGCCATCAGTGAGTCCACGACTAGCGCCCACGAGCAGTACTTC.